Below are 17 T cell receptor beta chains sequenced from a single sample in a study of blood T cell repertoires in COVID-19. Measured with immunoSEQ multiplex PCR; TCRdb has only the in-frame clones, and not every one. The table has under 300,000 clones, 83% seen once. Input material: peripheral blood. The receptors come from a woman aged 50 to 65 who had recovered from COVID-19.

The chain combines TRBV6-5 with TRBJ2-5, with 8 bases identical to TRBD2. This CDR3 spans 15 amino acids. CDR1 is MNHEY, CDR2 SVGAGI, per germline. The junction had 8 bases not matched to a gene; V was cut back by 6 bases and J by 2 bases. CDR3 protein: CASRRSGDLQETQYF. The CDR3 nucleotides read TGTGCCAGCAGGCGTAGCGGGGACCTACAAGAGACCCAGTACTTC.

A single count supports this clone. This sequence joins TRBV28 and TRBJ2-3; D is ambiguous. This CDR3 comprises 14 residues. Between the trimmed V and J ends, which lost 5 bases and 8 bases, there was a span of 17 bases. Per germline, CDR1 MDHEN and CDR2 SYDVKM. The CDR3 sequence: CASSTTRRRGTQYF. The CDR3 bases are TGTGCCAGCAGTACGACTCGGCGGCGCGGTACGCAGTATTTT.

This chain joins TRBV2 and TRBJ1-2; tentatively, D is TRBD1 (6 bases). The CDR3 totals 15 residues. Trimming cost V 6 bases and J 4 bases, with 18 bases left between them. Looked up from germline, CDR1 is SNHLY and CDR2 is FYNNEI. CDR3 coding DNA: TGTGCCAGCAGCTCAAAGGGGGGGACCCTCTATGGCTACACCTTC. Translated, it gives CASSSKGGTLYGYTF. Drawing the rest from reference TRBV2 and TRBJ1-2, the complete variable domain is EPEVTQTPSHQVTQMGQEVILRCVPISNHLYFYWYRQILGQKVEFLVSFYNNEISEKSEIFDDQFSVERPDGSNFTLKIRSTKLEDSAMYFCASSSKGGTLYGYTFGSGTRLTVV.

The CDR3 protein is CASSLRTGRTEAFF. CDR3 DNA sequence: TGTGCCAGCAGTTTAAGGACAGGGCGCACTGAAGCTTTCTTT. This chain uses TRBV28 with TRBJ1-1, with 8 bases lining up with TRBD1. CDR1 MDHEN and CDR2 SYDVKM come from the germline V gene. CDR3 length: 14 residues. After removal of 2 bases from V and 4 bases from J, the junction contained 3 bases not matched to a gene.

The genes are TRBV5-1 and TRBJ1-6, with D hard to call. The CDR3 sequence is 15 residues long. Trimming took off 0 bases at V and 7 bases at J, with 11 bases between the two ends. Germline loops: CDR1 SGHRS, CDR2 YFSETQ. The CDR3 nucleotides read TGCGCCAGCAGCTTGGGGGCGCAAAGCAATTCACCCCTCCACTTT. Translated, it gives CASSLGAQSNSPLHF.

V is TRBV21-1 and J is TRBJ1-2; TRBD1, as called in the table, went unchecked against the DNA. TRBV21-1 is a pseudogene locus. This CDR3 comprises 13 residues. The CDR3 DNA is TGTGCCAGCAGCAAGGGGGACATTTTCGGCTACACCTTC. It is translated as CASSKGDIFGYTF.

V and J are TRBV27 and TRBJ2-7, with 10 bases identical to TRBD2. Germline CDR1 is MNHEY and CDR2 is SMNVEV (reference sequence). Trimming took 0 bases from V and 2 from J; bases not matched to a gene: 10. The CDR3 totals 18 residues. CDR3 region: CASSLSYLAGVPPYEQYF. The DNA of the CDR3 is TGTGCCAGCAGTTTATCGTACCTAGCGGGAGTCCCGCCCTACGAGCAGTACTTC.

The table lists this clone with a count of one. This sequence joins TRBV28 and TRBJ1-4; unclear D gene. CDR1 is MDHEN and CDR2 is SYDVKM in the germline V gene. The CDR3 extends over 13 amino acids. Trimming removed 6 bases at V and 8 bases at J, with 13 bases between. Written as DNA, the CDR3 is TGTGCCAGCAGCTGGGCCCTTGGGGAAAAACTGTTTTTT. It specifies CASSWALGEKLFF.

The V gene is TRBV4-2, the J gene TRBJ2-2; possibly TRBD1 for D (5 bases). Trimming cost V 4 bases and J 2 bases, with 23 bases left between them. CDR1 LGHNA and CDR2 YNFKEQ come from the germline V gene. CDR3 size: 19 residues. CDR3 region: CASSRAQQARTKNTGELFF. CDR3 coding DNA: TGTGCCAGCAGCCGTGCGCAACAGGCACGAACTAAAAACACCGGGGAGCTGTTTTTT.

This clone was counted between two and nine times. CDR3 region: CASSAGQGRSSNQPQHF. CDR3 sequence (DNA): TGTGCCAGCAGTGCCGGACAGGGCAGATCGAGCAATCAGCCCCAGCATTTT. This sequence joins TRBV27 and TRBJ1-5; 8 nucleotides align to TRBD1. The CDR3 spans 17 residues. Losses at the gene ends were 5 bases for V and 1 base for J; bases not matched to a gene: 10. The germline V gene encodes CDR1 MNHEY and CDR2 SMNVEV (reference sequence).

This rearrangement joins TRBV18 to TRBJ2-1; TRBD1 might be the D (5 bases). This CDR3 spans 13 amino acids. Per germline, CDR1 KGHSH and CDR2 LQKENI. The V end was cut by 2 bases, the J end by 9 bases, with 11 bases between. In DNA, the CDR3 is TGTGCCAGCTCACCATATAAGGACACTGAGCAGTTCTTC. Translation: CASSPYKDTEQFF. Using reference TRBV18 and TRBJ2-1 for the parts outside the CDR3, the full variable domain is NAGVMQNPRHLVRRRGQEARLRCSPMKGHSHVYWYRQLPEEGLKFMVYLQKENIIDESGMPKERFSAEFPKEGPSILRIQQVVRGDSAAYFCASSPYKDTEQFFGPGTRLTVL.

The CDR3 DNA sequence: TGTGCCAGCAGCCCGCGCCCAGGGGGTCAGGATTCACCCCTCCACTTT. This encodes CASSPRPGGQDSPLHF. The J gene is TRBJ1-6, the V gene TRBV7-9; TRBD1 agrees at 7 bases. The CDR3 has 16 residues. Trimming took 5 bases from V and 8 from J; bases not matched to a gene: 12. Germline lookup yields CDR1 SEHNR and CDR2 FQNEAQ (reference sequence). Filled out from reference TRBV7-9 and TRBJ1-6, the complete variable domain reads DTGVSQNPRHKITKRGQNVTFRCDPISEHNRLYWYRQTLGQGPEFLTYFQNEAQLEKSRLLSDRFSAERPKGSFSTLEIQRTEQGDSAMYLCASSPRPGGQDSPLHFGNGTRLTVT.

The chain links TRBV5-4 to TRBJ1-4, with D possibly being TRBD1 (6 bases). V shed 5 bases and J shed 5 bases, with 13 bases lying between them. Per the germline V gene, CDR1 is SGHNT and CDR2 is YYREEE (reference sequence). The CDR3 totals 14 residues. The CDR3 region is CASRAGQRNEKLFF. The CDR3 DNA reads as TGTGCCAGCAGAGCGGGACAAAGAAATGAAAAACTGTTTTTT.

This clone was seen only a few times. The V gene is TRBV24-1, the J gene TRBJ2-1, with D perhaps TRBD2 (6 bases). The CDR3 length is 15 residues. V lost 2 bases, J lost 6 bases, and 13 bases lay in between. The germline V gene has CDR1 KGHDR and CDR2 SFDVKD. CDR3 DNA sequence: TGTGCCACCAGTGATTGGGCTAGCGCCATCAATGAGCAGTTCTTC. It yields the protein CATSDWASAINEQFF.

The rearrangement joins TRBV16 to TRBJ1-1; D is undetermined. Germline V gene data show CDR1 as KGHSY and CDR2 as FQNENV. V shed 3 bases and J shed 4 bases, with 6 bases lying between them. The CDR3 runs 12 residues. CDR3 sequence: CASSQSGTEAFF. The CDR3 region has the DNA TGTGCCAGCAGCCAGAGTGGCACTGAAGCTTTCTTT.

The genes are TRBV19 and TRBJ2-7, with D possibly matching TRBD1 (6 bases). Trimming stripped 4 bases from V and 4 bases from J, with 11 bases between. Germline V gene lookup returns CDR1 LNHDA and CDR2 SQIVND (reference sequence). The length of the CDR3 is 13 residues. CDR3 sequence (DNA): TGTGCCAGTAGTAACACCGGGACATACGAGCAGTACTTC. It translates to CASSNTGTYEQYF.

The J gene is TRBJ2-5, the V gene TRBV18, with D possibly matching TRBD1 (6 bases). In germline, CDR1 is KGHSH, CDR2 LQKENI. V lost 2 bases to trimming and J lost 3 bases, with 13 bases between them. CDR3 length equals 15 residues. CDR3 nucleotide sequence: TGTGCCAGCTCACCAATGAGGTCAGGGGAAGAGACCCAGTACTTC. Translating it yields CASSPMRSGEETQYF.